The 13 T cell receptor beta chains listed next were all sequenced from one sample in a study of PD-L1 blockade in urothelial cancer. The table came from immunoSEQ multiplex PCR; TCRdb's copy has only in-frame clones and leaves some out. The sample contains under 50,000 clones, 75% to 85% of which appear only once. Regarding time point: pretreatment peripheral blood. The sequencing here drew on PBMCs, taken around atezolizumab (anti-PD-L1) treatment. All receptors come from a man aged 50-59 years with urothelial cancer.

The CDR3 region has the DNA TGTGCCAGCAGCTTGGAGGGCGGGACAGAGAGCTTCTATGGCTACACCTTC. It encodes CASSLEGGTESFYGYTF. This chain uses TRBV5-6 with TRBJ1-2, with 7 bases identical to TRBD1. The CDR3 is made up of 17 amino acids. V lost 0 bases to trimming and J lost 4 bases; unmatched junction nucleotides: 12. From germline, CDR1 is SGHDT and CDR2 YYEEEE. Full variable domain (remainder filled in from reference TRBV5-6 and TRBJ1-2): DAGVTQSPTHLIKTRGQQVTLRCSPKSGHDTVSWYQQALGQGPQFIFQYYEEEERQRGNFPDRFSGHQFPNYSSELNVNALLLGDSALYLCASSLEGGTESFYGYTFGSGTRLTVV.

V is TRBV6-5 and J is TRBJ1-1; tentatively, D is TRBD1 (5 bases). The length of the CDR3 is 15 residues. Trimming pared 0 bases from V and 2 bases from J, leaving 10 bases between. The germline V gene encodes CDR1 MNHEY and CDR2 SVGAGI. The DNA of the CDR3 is TGTGCCAGCAGTTACTCCGGCAGGGTAAACACTGAAGCTTTCTTT. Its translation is CASSYSGRVNTEAFF.

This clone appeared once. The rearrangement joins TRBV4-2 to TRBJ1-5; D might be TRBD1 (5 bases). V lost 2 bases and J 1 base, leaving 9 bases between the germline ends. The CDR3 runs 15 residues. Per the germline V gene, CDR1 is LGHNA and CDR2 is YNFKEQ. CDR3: CASSQQGHSNQPQHF. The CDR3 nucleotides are TGTGCCAGCAGCCAACAGGGTCACAGCAATCAGCCCCAGCATTTT.

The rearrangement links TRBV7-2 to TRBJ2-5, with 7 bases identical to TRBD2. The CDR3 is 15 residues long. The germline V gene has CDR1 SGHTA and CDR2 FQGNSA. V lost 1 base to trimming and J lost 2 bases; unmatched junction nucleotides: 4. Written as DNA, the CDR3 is TGTGCCAGCAGCTTAGGGGGACTACCTCAAGAGACCCAGTACTTC. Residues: CASSLGGLPQETQYF. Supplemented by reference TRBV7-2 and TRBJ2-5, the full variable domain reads GAGVSQSPSNKVTEKGKDVELRCDPISGHTALYWYRQSLGQGLEFLIYFQGNSAPDKSGLPSDRFSAERTGGSVSTLTIQRTQQEDSAVYLCASSLGGLPQETQYFGPGTRLLVL.

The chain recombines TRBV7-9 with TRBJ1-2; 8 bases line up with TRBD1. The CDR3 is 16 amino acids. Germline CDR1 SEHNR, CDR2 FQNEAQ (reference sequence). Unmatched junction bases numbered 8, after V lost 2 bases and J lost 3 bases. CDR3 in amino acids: CASSLNYRGNYYGYTF. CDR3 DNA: TGTGCCAGCAGCTTAAACTACAGGGGGAATTACTATGGCTACACCTTC.

This CDR3 reads CASSVKPGLAVADTQYF. CDR3 coding DNA: TGTGCCAGCAGCGTAAAACCGGGACTAGCGGTAGCAGATACGCAGTATTTT. The chain couples TRBV7-9 to TRBJ2-3; TRBD2 agrees at 11 bases. The CDR3 is 17 residues long. Germline loops: CDR1 SEHNR, CDR2 FQNEAQ (reference sequence). Trimming cost V 5 bases and J 4 bases; bases outside gene matches: 11.

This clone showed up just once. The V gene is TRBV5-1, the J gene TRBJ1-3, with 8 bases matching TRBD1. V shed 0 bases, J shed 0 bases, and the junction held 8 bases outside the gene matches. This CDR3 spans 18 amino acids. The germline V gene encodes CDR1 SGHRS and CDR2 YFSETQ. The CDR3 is CASSLGQGPTYSGNTIYF. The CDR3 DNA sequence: TGCGCCAGCAGCTTGGGACAGGGGCCCACCTACTCTGGAAACACCATATATTTT.

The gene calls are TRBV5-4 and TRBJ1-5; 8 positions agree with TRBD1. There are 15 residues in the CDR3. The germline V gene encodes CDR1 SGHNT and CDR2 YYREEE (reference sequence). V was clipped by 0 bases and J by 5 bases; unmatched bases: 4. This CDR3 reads CASSLDQGAYQPQHF. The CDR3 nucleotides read TGTGCCAGCAGCTTGGACCAGGGGGCTTATCAGCCCCAGCATTTT.

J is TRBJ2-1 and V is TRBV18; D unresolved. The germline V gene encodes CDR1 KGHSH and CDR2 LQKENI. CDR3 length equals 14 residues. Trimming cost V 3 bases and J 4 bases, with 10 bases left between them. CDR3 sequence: CASSPRVGYNEQFF. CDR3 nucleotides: TGTGCCAGCTCACCCCGGGTCGGGTACAATGAGCAGTTCTTC. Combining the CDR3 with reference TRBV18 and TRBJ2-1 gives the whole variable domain NAGVMQNPRHLVRRRGQEARLRCSPMKGHSHVYWYRQLPEEGLKFMVYLQKENIIDESGMPKERFSAEFPKEGPSILRIQQVVRGDSAAYFCASSPRVGYNEQFFGPGTRLTVL.

CDR3 in amino acids: CASSQVASGYGYTF. Written as DNA, the CDR3 is TGTGCCAGCAGCCAAGTAGCCTCGGGATATGGCTACACCTTC. This chain links TRBV14 with TRBJ1-2; D ambiguous. Germline CDR1 and CDR2: SGHDN and FVKESK. The CDR3 spans 14 residues. Trimming cost V 1 base and J 5 bases, with 11 bases left between them.

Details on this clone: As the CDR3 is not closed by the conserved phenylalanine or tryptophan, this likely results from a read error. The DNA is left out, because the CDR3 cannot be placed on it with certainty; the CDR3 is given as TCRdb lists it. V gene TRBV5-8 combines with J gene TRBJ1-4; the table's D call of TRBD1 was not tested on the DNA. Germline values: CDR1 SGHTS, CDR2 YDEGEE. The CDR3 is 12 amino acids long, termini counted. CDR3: CASSSGAGWGFS.

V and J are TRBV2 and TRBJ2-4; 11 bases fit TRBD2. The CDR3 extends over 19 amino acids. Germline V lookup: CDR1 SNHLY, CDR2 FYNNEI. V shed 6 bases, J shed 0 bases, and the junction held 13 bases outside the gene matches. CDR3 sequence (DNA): TGTGCCAGCAGCGCTGGGACTAGCGGCGAATCCCTAGCCAAAAACATTCAGTACTTC. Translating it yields CASSAGTSGESLAKNIQYF.

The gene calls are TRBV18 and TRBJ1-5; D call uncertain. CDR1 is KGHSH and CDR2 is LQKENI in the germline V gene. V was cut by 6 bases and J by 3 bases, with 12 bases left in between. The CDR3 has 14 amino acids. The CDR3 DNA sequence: TGTGCCAGCTCCCGCGAAGCCTCCAATCAGCCCCAGCATTTT. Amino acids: CASSREASNQPQHF.